The 19 T cell receptor beta chains below come from one sample, sequenced in a study of blood T cell repertoires in COVID-19. Sequencing was performed with immunoSEQ multiplex PCR; in TCRdb, only in-frame clones are kept and a portion is missing. The sample carries approximately 210,000 clones, approximately 80% recorded once. Material for sequencing was PBMCs or T cells enriched from blood (not recorded which). Receptors originate from a man under 40 with acute COVID-19.

The rearrangement uses TRBV6-5 and TRBJ2-3, with 10 bases that match TRBD1. The CDR3 is 14 residues long. CDR1 and CDR2 (germline): MNHEY, SVGAGI. J lost 1 base, V lost 6 bases, and 1 base had no gene match. CDR3 region: CASSGTGGTDTQYF. The DNA of the CDR3 is TGTGCCAGCAGCGGGACAGGGGGCACAGATACGCAGTATTTT.

The V gene is TRBV12-3 or TRBV12-4, the J gene TRBJ1-2; D is unclear. This CDR3 has 13 amino acids. Trimming shortened V by 3 bases and J by 6 bases, and 11 bases separated the two germline ends. CDR3 loop: CASSFNRRNGYTF. Here the CDR3 DNA reads TGTGCCAGCAGTTTTAACCGCAGAAATGGCTACACCTTC.

The chain recombines TRBV9 with TRBJ2-5, with TRBD2 identical over 10 bases. This CDR3 region has 19 residues. The J segment lost 2 bases and the V segment lost 0 bases, leaving 13 bases of the junction unmatched. CDR1 is SGDLS, CDR2 YYNGEE, per germline. The CDR3 bases are TGTGCCAGCAGCGTAGGTCTCTCACCTAGCGGGGGAGCTCAAGAGACCCAGTACTTC. Protein product: CASSVGLSPSGGAQETQYF.

This clone was recorded once. V usage is TRBV15 and J usage is TRBJ2-3, with 9 bases lining up with TRBD2. Germline assignment: CDR1 LNHNV and CDR2 YYDKDF (reference sequence). The CDR3 extends over 15 amino acids. Germline trimming cut 6 bases from V and 3 bases from J; bases unmatched to any gene: 7. CDR3 nucleotides: TGTGCCACCAGTTCGCGGGGGGGCCCGACAGATACGCAGTATTTT. Translated: CATSSRGGPTDTQYF.

The chain joins TRBV10-3 to TRBJ1-1, with unresolved D. Trimming removed 2 bases from V and 0 bases from J, with 16 bases in between. The length of the CDR3 is 17 residues. Germline CDR1 and CDR2: ENHRY and SYGVKD. As DNA, the CDR3 is TGTGCCATCAGTGAGAGGAGGGATCAGTCGGTGAACACTGAAGCTTTCTTT. Translation: CAISERRDQSVNTEAFF.

The sample holds one count of this clone. The chain has TRBV24-1 and TRBJ2-7; possibly TRBD1 for D (6 bases). Germline V gene data show CDR1 as KGHDR and CDR2 as SFDVKD. V lost 3 bases to trimming and J lost 0 bases, with 11 bases between them. This CDR3 has 15 residues. CDR3 loop: CATSDPTQGSYEQYF. CDR3 coding DNA: TGTGCCACCAGTGATCCAACACAGGGCTCCTACGAGCAGTACTTC.

V and J are TRBV5-1 and TRBJ2-3; 9 bases align to TRBD2. The V and J ends lost 0 bases and 4 bases, in that order; junction bases with no gene match: 6. CDR1 SGHRS and CDR2 YFSETQ come from the germline V gene. CDR3 length: 16 amino acids. CDR3 region: CASSLGSSGGADTQYF. The CDR3 DNA sequence: TGCGCCAGCAGCTTGGGGAGTAGCGGGGGTGCAGATACGCAGTATTTT.

This clone was found a few times. The chain links TRBV29-1 to TRBJ2-2; TRBD1 is a possible D gene (6 bases). V lost 4 bases, J lost 1 base, and 10 bases lay in between. Germline V gives CDR1 SQVTM, CDR2 ANQGSEA. The CDR3 runs 14 residues. DNA for the CDR3: TGCAGCGTTGGAGGGACACAGAACACCGGGGAGCTGTTTTTT. Translated, it gives CSVGGTQNTGELFF.

The rearrangement uses TRBV29-1 and TRBJ1-2, with a possible D match to TRBD1 (5 bases). The germline V gene encodes CDR1 SQVTM and CDR2 ANQGSEA. The CDR3 consists of 13 residues. The V end was cut by 4 bases, the J end by 1 base, with 10 bases between. CDR3 in amino acids: CSVVPGINYGYTF. The CDR3 DNA reads TGCAGCGTTGTCCCAGGGATTAACTATGGCTACACCTTC.

The J gene is TRBJ2-5, the V gene TRBV12-3 or TRBV12-4, with 7 positions matching TRBD2. The V segment lost 3 bases and the J segment 5 bases; nucleotides outside the gene matches: 3. The CDR3 has 13 amino acids. CDR3 residues: CASSLGGVETQYF. CDR3 DNA: TGTGCCAGCAGTTTGGGAGGGGTCGAGACCCAGTACTTC.

The chain is built from TRBV11-2 and TRBJ1-3, with a weak D call TRBD1 (5 bases). CDR1 and CDR2 (germline): SGHAT, FQNNGV. This CDR3 comprises 14 residues. V lost 1 base and J 8 bases, leaving 12 bases between the germline ends. Here the CDR3 DNA reads TGTGCCAGCAGCTTAGCAGGGCCGCTTGACACCATATATTTT. It specifies CASSLAGPLDTIYF.

The chain uses TRBV7-6 and TRBJ1-1; D might be TRBD1 (6 bases). Trimming pared 1 base from V and 0 bases from J, leaving 21 bases between. The CDR3 sequence is 19 residues long. Germline loops: CDR1 SGHVS, CDR2 FNYEAQ. CDR3 coding DNA: TGTGCCAGCAGCTTAGTCCTGGACAGCAGAACTTATCTGAACACTGAAGCTTTCTTT. Its translation is CASSLVLDSRTYLNTEAFF.

In its sample, this clone was seen once. The rearrangement uses TRBV27 and TRBJ2-5; 10 bases are shared with TRBD2. Germline CDR1 reads MNHEY; CDR2 reads SMNVEV (reference sequence). The CDR3 is 15 amino acids. V was clipped by 3 bases and J by 5 bases; unmatched bases: 6. The CDR3 DNA is TGTGCCAGCAGTTTCAGCGGGGGGGCCGGGGAGACCCAGTACTTC. It encodes CASSFSGGAGETQYF.

This clone was counted a single time. V is TRBV12-5 and J is TRBJ2-3, with a tentative D call TRBD2 (5 bases). Germline CDR1 reads LGHNT; CDR2 reads FRNRAP. The CDR3 covers 15 residues. Trimming pared 6 bases from V and 1 base from J, leaving 14 bases between. In DNA, the CDR3 is TGTGCTAGTGGAGGGCGTGAGGAGGGCACAGATACGCAGTATTTT. It encodes CASGGREEGTDTQYF. Filled out from reference TRBV12-5 and TRBJ2-3, the complete variable domain reads DARVTQTPRHKVTEMGQEVTMRCQPILGHNTVFWYRQTMMQGLELLAYFRNRAPLDDSGMPKDRFSAEMPDATLATLKIQPSEPRDSAVYFCASGGREEGTDTQYFGPGTRLTVL.

The chain links TRBV5-1 to TRBJ2-7; 14 nucleotides align to TRBD2. Per germline, CDR1 SGHRS and CDR2 YFSETQ. CDR3 length: 14 amino acids. V gave up 9 bases and J gave up 2 bases; unmatched junction bases: 4. Written as DNA, the CDR3 is TGCGCCACTTCGACTAGCGGGGGGGCCTACGAGCAGTACTTC. This codes for CATSTSGGAYEQYF.

V and J are TRBV30 and TRBJ1-1; TRBD1 matches 7 bases. V lost 5 bases and J lost 5; bases outside the gene matches: 8. The CDR3 is made up of 13 amino acids. Germline V gene sequence: CDR1 GTSNPN, CDR2 SVGIG (reference sequence). CDR3 region: CAWFRGRGTEAFF. Written as DNA, the CDR3 is TGTGCCTGGTTTAGGGGGCGCGGAACTGAAGCTTTCTTT.

J is TRBJ1-5 and V is TRBV1; the table's D call TRBD1 went unverified against the DNA. TRBV1 counts as a pseudogene. The CDR3 has 18 residues. DNA for the CDR3: TGCACCAGCAGCCAAGTCGCAGGACAGGCCCAAGGCAATCAGCCCCAGCATTTT. Its protein product is CTSSQVAGQAQGNQPQHF.

The rearrangement uses TRBV3-1 (or the pseudogene TRBV3-2) and TRBJ2-5, with a possible D match to TRBD1 (6 bases). This CDR3 is 13 amino acids long. Germline values: CDR1 LGHDT, CDR2 YNNKEL (reference sequence). V was clipped by 11 bases and J by 5 bases, with 18 bases between them. CDR3 amino acids: CAVTQGAPETQYF. The DNA for the CDR3 is TGTGCCGTAACACAGGGCGCACCGGAGACCCAGTACTTC.

The J gene is TRBJ2-7, the V gene TRBV25-1, with TRBD2 identical over 9 bases. The CDR3 extends over 15 amino acids. Losses at the gene ends were 4 bases for V and 7 bases for J; bases not matched to a gene: 11. Germline V gene data show CDR1 as MGHDK and CDR2 as SYGVNS. CDR3 sequence (DNA): TGTGCCAGCAGTGCGGTTAGCGGGGGACGTGGGGAGCAGTACTTC. Protein: CASSAVSGGRGEQYF.